This TCR beta chain was captured by sequencing in a study of molecular identifiers for immune sequencing clone quantification. This clonotype was observed a handful of times. Naive CD8 T cells were FACS-sorted by CD8+CD4-CCR7+CD45RA+ markers. J was trimmed by 4 bases and V by 5 bases; bases with no gene match: 13. Germline V gene data show CDR1 as DFQATT and CDR2 as SNEGSKA (reference sequence). CDR3 length: 15 amino acids. TCRdb processed the PCR reads anew with MiXCR; each CDR3 protein has one entry. The sample consists of some 100,000 distinct CDR3 sequences, roughly 38% of them appearing once. Sequencing used naive CD8+ T cells from blood, with Jurkat cell RNA spiked in. Subset defined: FACS-sorted CD8+CD4-CCR7+CD45RA+ naive T cells. The gene calls are TRBV20-1 and TRBJ2-7, with 8 bases aligning to TRBD2. The origin of this receptor is a human donor in good health. Some libraries in this study had Jurkat cell RNA spiked in. The CDR3 here is CSAGGLAGPLYEQYF. The DNA of the CDR3 is TGCAGTGCTGGTGGGCTAGCGGGCCCCCTGTACGAGCAGTACTTC.